The source of this TCR beta chain is a study of CD8 T cells in ankylosing spondylitis. Trimming pared 4 bases from V and 5 bases from J, leaving 27 bases between. The length of the CDR3 is 18 residues. The germline V gene has CDR1 MNHEY and CDR2 SVGAGI. TCRdb recomputed calls from the 5' RACE reads with MiXCR, one row per CDR3 protein. The repertoire holds about 130,000 distinct CDR3 sequences, with approximately 6.8% as singletons. The chain recombines TRBV6-5 with TRBJ2-7; the D is unclear. Sequenced sample: blood, either unsorted or a sorted T cell fraction (not recorded which). The source of this sequence is a male donor with ankylosing spondylitis or in good health (not recorded which). The CDR3 DNA follows: TGTGCCAGCAGTTCCCTTCCCCCTGAGACCCGAAACTGGGACGAGCAGTACTTC. The encoded protein is CASSSLPPETRNWDEQYF.